This TCR beta chain appears in the sequencing data of a study of cytotoxic CD8 clonotypes in ibrutinib-treated CLL. The wider study: Among the patients, fewer than twelve presented as relapsed/refractory and around 15 as treatment-naive; fewer than 18 showed unmutated IGHV. Overall study findings and caveats: The study sampled sustained-remission and progressing patients at different times.

Trimming took 4 bases from V and 2 from J, leaving 13 bases between them. Germline lookup yields CDR1 SGHKS and CDR2 YYEKEE (reference sequence). CDR3 length equals 16 residues. Assay used: immunoSEQ multiplex PCR; TCRdb lists only in-frame clones, some missing. The repertoire holds about 27,000 clones, roughly 69% seen once, with less than 65% in the top ten. Cryopreserved PBMCs supplied about 2.1 micrograms of genomic DNA for TCR beta libraries. In the case of this clone: Its antigen is unidentified.

The sample here was PBMCs, taken after 24 months of ibrutinib treatment. The sequence was collected from a human donor with chronic lymphocytic leukemia. This chain joins TRBV5-5 and TRBJ1-6; D is uncertain. The CDR3, as DNA: TGTGCCAGCAGCCCTAAGAGGTGGGCCTATAATTCACCCCTCCACTTT. This gives the protein CASSPKRWAYNSPLHF.